These T cell receptor beta chains were read from a single sample in a study of shared clonotypes between healthy human individuals. Assay used: immunoSEQ multiplex PCR; TCRdb lists only in-frame clones, some missing. The repertoire holds some 500,000 clones, with around 96% as singletons. Material for sequencing was naive CD4+ T cells sorted from blood. Every receptor here comes from a woman under 40 in good health. Each CDR3 is given with its conserved first and last residue. A D gene is named only where the DNA matches it firmly. Some rows mark clone size as missing; the rest say once, few, many or name a class of expanded clone.

d_gene	abundance	v_gene	j_gene	CDR3nt	CDR3aa
-	-	TRBV2	TRBJ2-7	TGTGCCAGCAGTGGGACTGGATACGAGCAGTACTTC	CASSGTGYEQYF
TRBD1	-	TRBV6-6	TRBJ2-7	TGTGCCAGCAGTTATACACAGGGGGCACACGAGCAGTACTTC	CASSYTQGAHEQYF
-	-	TRBV6-5	TRBJ2-7	TGTGCCAGCAGTTCGGGGGGCAGGCCGAGGGACGAGCAGTACTTC	CASSSGGRPRDEQYF
-	-	TRBV18	TRBJ2-5	TGTGCCAGCTCAACGATCGGGGAGACCCAGTACTTC	CASSTIGETQYF
TRBD2	-	TRBV29-1	TRBJ2-7	TGCAGCGCCGCCACTAGCGGGAGGGCCTCCTACGAGCAGTACTTC	CSAATSGRASYEQYF
TRBD2	-	TRBV2	TRBJ2-7	TGTGCCAGCAGAGCGGGACTAGCGGGAACCTACGAGCAGTACTTC	CASRAGLAGTYEQYF
TRBD1	-	TRBV5-1	TRBJ2-7	TGCGCCAGCAGCTCATGGACAGGTGGGGAGCAGTACTTC	CASSSWTGGEQYF
-	-	TRBV28	TRBJ1-1	TGTGCCAGCAGTTTATGGGGCCCGAACACTGAAGCTTTCTTT	CASSLWGPNTEAFF
-	-	TRBV28	TRBJ1-1	TGTGCCAGCAGTTTAATTCGGAACACTGAAGCTTTCTTT	CASSLIRNTEAFF
-	-	TRBV15	TRBJ1-3	TGTGCCACCAGCCAGAAGACGGCCAGCTCTGGAAACACCATATATTTT	CATSQKTASSGNTIYF
TRBD2	-	TRBV11-2	TRBJ2-7	TGTGCCAGCAGCTTAGGACTAGCCGCCTACGAGCAGTACTTC	CASSLGLAAYEQYF
-	once	TRBV27	TRBJ1-3	TGTGCCAGCAGTTTTTCTCGCTCTGGAAACACCATATATTTT	CASSFSRSGNTIYF
-	-	TRBV11-2	TRBJ2-1	TGTGCCAGCAGCCCGCCTCAGAGCAATGAGCAGTTCTTC	CASSPPQSNEQFF
-	-	TRBV5-1	TRBJ2-4	TGCGCCAGCAGCTTGGACAGACTCTTAGCCAAAAACATTCAGTACTTC	CASSLDRLLAKNIQYF
TRBD1	-	TRBV7-8	TRBJ2-7	TGTGCCAGCAGCTCCCCCCAGGGGGTGAGAGGGGAGCAGTACTTC	CASSSPQGVRGEQYF
TRBD1	-	TRBV11-2	TRBJ2-7	TGTGCCAGCAGCGTGGACAGGGGGCGCTACGAGCAGTACTTC	CASSVDRGRYEQYF
TRBD2	-	TRBV10-3	TRBJ2-2	TGTGCCATCGGAAGGGAGGGGCTCACCGGGGAGCTGTTTTTT	CAIGREGLTGELFF
-	-	TRBV10-2	TRBJ1-5	TGCGCCAGCAGTGAGTCCTCTCTTCGCCCGGAGCTCCCGGCTCACAGGCCCCAGCATTTT	CASSESSLRPELPAHRPQHF
-	-	TRBV20-1	TRBJ2-5	TGCAGTGCTAGGCCTCAAGAGACCCAGTACTTC	CSARPQETQYF
-	-	TRBV7-6	TRBJ2-7	TGTGCCAGCAGCTTACAAGCGTGGACCTACGAGCAGTACTTC	CASSLQAWTYEQYF
TRBD1	-	TRBV2	TRBJ2-7	TGTGCCAGCCGGGACAGGGTTTTCTACGAGCAGTACTTC	CASRDRVFYEQYF
-	-	TRBV19	TRBJ2-7	TGTGCCAGTAGTACTCGGACGGGCTCTGGCGAGCAGTACTTC	CASSTRTGSGEQYF
TRBD1	-	TRBV5-4	TRBJ1-4	TGTGCCAGCAGCTTCGACAGGGAAGGAGTAAAACTGTTTTTT	CASSFDREGVKLFF
-	-	TRBV18	TRBJ1-4	TGTGCCAGCTCTCCGCGCGGAGCAACTAATGAAAAACTGTTTTTT	CASSPRGATNEKLFF
TRBD2	-	TRBV28	TRBJ2-7	TGTGCCAGCATCACCGGACTAGCGGGAGGCCGCTCCTACGAGCAGTACTTC	CASITGLAGGRSYEQYF
-	-	TRBV5-1	TRBJ2-6	TGCGCCAGCAGCTTGAGTCCGGGGGCAGGTGGGGCCAACGTCCTGACTTTC	CASSLSPGAGGANVLTF
-	-	TRBV7-8	TRBJ2-2	TGTGCCAGCAGCTCACTAGAAGCGCCCGGGGAGCTGTTTTTT	CASSSLEAPGELFF
-	-	TRBV28	TRBJ2-7	TGTGCCAGCAGTTTAGGGAACTACGAGCAGTACTTC	CASSLGNYEQYF
-	-	TRBV27	TRBJ2-5	TGTGCCAGCGCGGACATGCAAGAGACCCAGTACTTC	CASADMQETQYF
TRBD2	-	TRBV4-2	TRBJ2-7	TGTGCCAGCAGCCGACACGTCGGCGGGGGGCGTGCGGGATCCTACTACGAGCAGTACTTC	CASSRHVGGGRAGSYYEQYF
-	-	TRBV29-1	TRBJ2-1	TGCAGCGTTGAAATCTTCATGGACAGCTCATGGCAGTTCTTC	CSVEIFMDSSWQFF
-	once	TRBV6-1	TRBJ2-7	TGTGCCAGCAGTGAAGTCTGGGGCTTGTACGAGCAGTACTTC	CASSEVWGLYEQYF
TRBD2	-	TRBV7-2	TRBJ2-5	TGTGCCAGCAGCTTGTTGGGGACTAGCGGGAGTGAGACCCAGTACTTC	CASSLLGTSGSETQYF
TRBD2	-	TRBV28	TRBJ2-5	TGTGCCAGCAGTCCATCAGGACTAGCGGGCCGCCAAGAGACCCAGTACTTC	CASSPSGLAGRQETQYF
TRBD1	-	TRBV18	TRBJ1-2	TGTGCCAGCTCACCGTATATCGGGACAGGGGCGGACTATGGCTACACCTTC	CASSPYIGTGADYGYTF
TRBD1	-	TRBV28	TRBJ1-5	TGTGCCAGCAGACAACAGGGGTTTGGGCGCAATCAGCCCCAGCATTTT	CASRQQGFGRNQPQHF
-	once	TRBV4-1	TRBJ2-1	TGCGCCAGCAGCCCCGGGCGGTTTAGGGATGAGCAGTTCTTC	CASSPGRFRDEQFF
TRBD2	-	TRBV5-4	TRBJ2-7	TGTGCCAGCAGCTTGACTCTAACCCCTCGGGGCGGGAGGGTCCACGAGCAGTACTTC	CASSLTLTPRGGRVHEQYF
-	-	TRBV28	TRBJ1-2	TGTGCCAGCAGTTCCACTGGGCACTTTGGCTACACCTTC	CASSSTGHFGYTF
-	-	TRBV28	TRBJ1-3	TGTGCCAGCAGTTCCCCGGGGCACTCTGGAAACACCATATATTTT	CASSSPGHSGNTIYF
-	-	TRBV5-8	TRBJ2-5	TGTGCCAGCAGCCTAACCGGACCTCCGGAGACCCAGTACTTC	CASSLTGPPETQYF
TRBD2	once	TRBV9	TRBJ2-1	TGTGCCAGCAGCGTAGATACAGCGGGAGGCGGCAATGAGCAGTTCTTC	CASSVDTAGGGNEQFF
-	once	TRBV19	TRBJ2-6	TGTGCCAGTAGTATAGGCAGTGCTCCTGGGGCCAACGTCCTGACTTTC	CASSIGSAPGANVLTF
-	-	TRBV11-3	TRBJ2-7	TGTGCCAGCAGCTTAGAGGCGGCCCCCGGGGGCGAGCAGTACTTC	CASSLEAAPGGEQYF
TRBD2	-	TRBV7-9	TRBJ2-1	TGTGCCAGCAGCCCGGAACTAGCGGGAGGTCTTCATGAGCAGTTCTTC	CASSPELAGGLHEQFF
-	-	TRBV29-1	TRBJ2-5	TGCAGCGTTGCCCCCAAGTCGCAAGAGACCCAGTACTTC	CSVAPKSQETQYF
-	-	TRBV4-2	TRBJ2-1	TGTGCCAGCAGCCAAGGAGGCATGAGCTCCTACAATGAGCAGTTCTTC	CASSQGGMSSYNEQFF
TRBD2	-	TRBV5-4	TRBJ2-7	TGTGCCAGCAGCTTGTCCGGGACTAGCCCCCTGTGGTACTTC	CASSLSGTSPLWYF
-	few	TRBV28	TRBJ2-7	TGTGCCAGCAGGCCCCGAGGGGGGGGCACGTCCTACGAGCAGTACTTC	CASRPRGGGTSYEQYF
-	-	TRBV7-8	TRBJ2-1	TGTGCCAGCAGCCCTACATACAATGAGCAGTTCTTC	CASSPTYNEQFF
TRBD1	-	TRBV10-3	TRBJ2-1	TGTGCCATCAGCGATACAGGGGGCCGCAATGAGCAGTTCTTC	CAISDTGGRNEQFF